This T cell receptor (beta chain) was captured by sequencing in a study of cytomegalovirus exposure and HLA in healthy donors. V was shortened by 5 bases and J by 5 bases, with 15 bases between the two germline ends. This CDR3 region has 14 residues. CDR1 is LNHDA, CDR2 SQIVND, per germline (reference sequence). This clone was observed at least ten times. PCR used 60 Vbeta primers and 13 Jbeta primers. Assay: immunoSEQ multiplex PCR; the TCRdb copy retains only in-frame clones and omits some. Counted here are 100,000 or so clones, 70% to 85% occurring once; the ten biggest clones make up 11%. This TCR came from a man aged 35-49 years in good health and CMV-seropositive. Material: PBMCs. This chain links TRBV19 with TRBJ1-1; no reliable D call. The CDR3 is CASSGGPRGTEAFF. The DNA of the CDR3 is TGTGCCAGTAGTGGCGGGCCCCGGGGAACTGAAGCTTTCTTT. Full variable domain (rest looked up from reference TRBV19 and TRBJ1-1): DGGITQSPKYLFRKEGQNVTLSCEQNLNHDAMYWYRQDPGQGLRLIYYSQIVNDFQKGDIAEGYSVSREKKESFPLTVTSAQKNPTAFYLCASSGGPRGTEAFFGQGTRLTVV.